The clone carrying this T cell receptor (beta chain) was picked up a small number of times. The antigen remains unidentified. The source of the sample is a study of response to subunit inactivated influenza vaccine. General study results and limits: Every seasonal influenza vaccination brings in few new T cells, the authors suggested.

The J segment lost 4 bases and the V segment lost 5 bases, leaving 4 bases of the junction unmatched. The CDR3 is 14 residues long. MiXCR, run by TCRdb on the RT-PCR reads, gives a single entry per CDR3 protein. The sample has approximately 300,000 distinct CDR3 sequences; roughly 22% are singletons. This chain joins TRBV12-3 or TRBV12-4 and TRBJ2-5; the match to TRBD2 covers 10 bases. Specimen: PBMCs from blood, collected about 20 months after vaccination. The source of this sequence is a man between 50 and 69 years old who received an inactivated influenza vaccine. The CDR3 DNA reads TGTGCCAGCAGTGGCCGGACTAGCGGAGAGACCCAGTACTTC. It yields the protein CASSGRTSGETQYF.